This TCR beta chain was found in a study of post-analysis software for immune sequencing data. The CDR3 sequence is 16 residues long. CDR1 is SGHTA and CDR2 is FQGNSA in the germline V gene. Trimming cost V 3 bases and J 5 bases; bases outside gene matches: 11. Unique molecular identifiers featured in each of the TCR beta cDNA libraries. Once roughly 0.9 to 11 million T cells were used, approximately 520,000 cDNA molecules resulted. Each CDR3 protein gets one entry after TCRdb re-called the PCR reads with MiXCR. This table has a few hundred thousand distinct CDR3 sequences, 36% appearing once. Study-wide points: Significantly lower normalized Chao1 diversity was found in patients with multiple sclerosis relative to controls. Samples sharing a preparation batch grouped tightly together when assessed by F measure. TRBV segments more frequent in patients than in controls numbered five and included TRBV5-6, TRBV5-1 and TRBV20-1.

This clonotype has only a few counts. Antigen unknown. A much larger clone lies one base from this, so it may be a read error. Sequencing input: blood. The chain employs TRBV7-2 and TRBJ2-3; the match to TRBD2 covers 7 bases. This TCR was recovered from a girl aged 5-17 years with multiple sclerosis. CDR3 coding DNA: TGTACCAGCAGCTTCCAAGCGGGGCTTGCGGTAGATACGCAGTATTTT. It codes for CTSSFQAGLAVDTQYF.